This entry concerns a single TCR beta chain. The antigen it binds to is not known. No per-base quality is available; no much larger clone lies one base away. This sample is part of a study of cytomegalovirus exposure and HLA in healthy donors (dated by TCRdb to about 2017). With regard to the full study: In an earlier analysis of approximately 500 of the donors, about 270 Gb of sequence data and 120 million or so unique TCR beta sequences from roughly 200 million T cells were reported. The study combined high-throughput TCR immunosequencing, statistical association of individual TCRs with disease status, and machine learning to predict cytomegalovirus infection status. Donor age, sex, ethnicity and CMV serostatus were collected together with the repertoire data. A later genetic analysis took genome-wide SNP genotypes for about 60% of the roughly 670 donors and used that subset as a discovery cohort. About 5 DR-DQ haplotypes were handled as single units for association and clustering, since linkage in the cohort was strong. Of the roughly 400 genotyped donors, 75% to 85% were placed in the genetic ancestry cluster associated with self-reported Caucasian donors. Along with the approximately 650-subject first cohort, a separate validation cohort of 120 different subjects was used. Among 350 to 400 genotyped donors of the cohort, an average of approximately 230,000 unique TCR beta nucleotide sequences were sequenced per donor, about a sixth of them non-productive. Typing coverage differed by locus: A, B, C, DRB1 and DQB1 were typed in roughly 620-630 donors, DQA1 in 522, DPA1 in 600 to 610, and DPB1 in 472. Every discovery cohort repertoire had been produced on one sequencing platform. The study aimed to test whether cataloging public T cell receptors could reveal signatures of past pathogen exposure. An early release covering roughly 580 HLA-typed donors comprised around 300 gigabases of sequencing data and approximately 80 million unique TCR sequences. An earlier analysis of 587 of the donors used high-throughput TCR beta sequencing to judge whether each TCR beta V gene segment behaved as functional or pseudogenic. The later analysis used no new phenotypic data to find candidate immune exposures, relying instead on TCR beta sequences and their occurrence across donors. Both class I and class II loci were covered by HLA typing, at four-digit resolution. The study profiled the T cell repertoires of about 720 subjects by immunosequencing and related them to cytomegalovirus serostatus. A later analysis re-examined previously published TCR beta repertoires from more than 550 donors and added high-resolution HLA genotyping to investigate patterns of TCR occurrence. Broad study findings and their caveats: It was suggested by the authors that the approach could potentially be generalized to other disease states and immunological phenotypes. A few of the identified cytomegalovirus-associated TCR beta chains were confirmed in vitro to be specific for cytomegalovirus antigens. A later analysis associated about 17,000 TCR beta sequences with specific HLA alleles at a false discovery rate of 0.05. In an earlier analysis of some 550 of the donors, most TCR beta V segments were observed in productive rearrangements about 87% or about 30% of the time, broadly matching IMGT annotations. Sequencing depth was assumed to be roughly uniform across donors in the presence/absence analyses, though that assumption may not hold. HLA typing was unavailable for some donors at each locus, so association tests used only the typed subset. Only TCR beta chains were sequenced in this cohort, and the absence of alpha or paired-chain data limited detectable features. Most TCR sequences were seen in very few donors, while some public TCRs were found in many individuals. Some IMGT-functional V segments, including TRBV6-2 and TRBV6-3, could not be told apart with the 87-base-pair reads, so those segments were excluded. Correlated functional status among segregating V segments might be attributable to linkage disequilibrium, but an unknown experimental factor could not be ruled out. The study gave a list of about 150 TCR beta chains associated with cytomegalovirus. In both the original and validation cohorts, the classifier was reported to diagnose cytomegalovirus status with high specificity and sensitivity. Compared with the approximately 700-donor mean, donors in an Asian-associated ancestry cluster had fewer N-insertions in productive TCRs, according to a later genetic analysis. In a later analysis, the rate of TCR association differed among HLA loci, with DRB1 alleles having the most associated TCRs and HLA-C alleles having the fewest. Strong co-occurrence of HLA alleles, especially DR and DQ, made assigning TCR associations to individual alleles difficult. In a later analysis, HLA-associated TCR beta chains showed more clonal expansion and lower generation probabilities than non-associated chains that were equally common. A further reported finding was that TCR beta sequences accurately predicted the HLA-A and HLA-B alleles for most subjects in the first cohort. Because counts were too low, seventeen rarely observed V segments, including chromosome 9 orphons, were left out of the earlier analysis of 587 of the donors. A later genetic analysis associated a missense DCLRE1C variant with V-gene and J-gene trimming of TCR beta chains, and an independent cohort replicated the association. In a later analysis, most CMV-associated TCR beta chains were found to appear HLA-restricted, with HLA associations seemingly driven largely by CMV exposure. The sequencing pipeline was judged likely to have produced a cluster of highly shared sequence variants as a technical artifact. For the cohort, immune exposure information was limited to CMV serostatus. According to a later analysis, parvovirus B19, influenza, CMV and Epstein-Barr virus appeared linked to several top co-occurrence clusters.

To prepare the library, the immunoSEQ multiplex PCR assay was applied. The multiplex PCR relied on a mix of 60 forward primers for TCR Vbeta segments and 13 reverse primers for TCR Jbeta segments. Amplification of the CDR3 region of rearranged TCR beta genes was performed with a multiplex PCR assay on genomic DNA. On the Illumina HiSeq System, the amplified TCR beta libraries were sequenced as 87-base-pair reads. The paper's processing steps were these. A later analysis counted about 76 million unique TCR beta chains across the 666 repertoires, and 10 million to 12 million of these chains were shared by at least two donors. Raw reads were error-corrected and collapsed into unique sequences with a nearest-neighbor algorithm that merged closely related sequences to remove PCR and sequencing errors. V, D and J gene segments were assigned by aligning CDR3 sequences to IMGT reference sequences. Each retained sequence needed at least a six-nucleotide match to both a V gene segment and a J gene segment. Rearrangements were classified as productive when the CDR3 lacked stop codons and remained in frame with V and J, and all other rearrangements were classified as non-productive. Following IMGT convention, CDR3 was defined as the stretch from the second conserved V-encoded cysteine up to the conserved J-encoded phenylalanine. The earlier analysis of about 620 of the donors excluded sequences that lacked an unambiguous match to a single V gene segment. An earlier analysis of 500 to 700 of the donors classified V segments as functional when productive rearrangements were above 56.7% and as segregating when the standard deviation between donors was above 5%. A statistical classification framework was developed to diagnose cytomegalovirus status using the catalog of TCR beta chain sequences. In a later analysis, TCR nucleotide sequences were compared against IMGT/GENE-DB human TR gene sequences so that V and J genes could be assigned. A later analysis assigned CDR3 sequences and most-parsimonious VDJ recombination scenarios with the TCRdist pipeline. A later analysis defined each TCR beta chain by its CDR3 amino acid sequence plus V-gene family, and excluded reads lacking a unique V-gene family. In a later analysis, nearly 600 highly shared, low-generation-probability nucleotide sequences were removed to address suspected cross-contamination and a sequencing artifact. A later analysis calculated a clonal expansion index for each public chain from normalized within-repertoire ranks of inferred template counts. In a later analysis, generation probabilities were computed with a VDJ recombination model fitted to out-of-frame rearrangements, and the resulting probabilities were checked against IGoR. Hypergeometric tests were used in a later analysis to score TCR-TCR, TCR-HLA and TCR-CMV co-occurrence, with a repertoire-size bias correction applied to the TCR pairs. In a later analysis, false discovery rates were estimated by permuting HLA or CMV assignments 20 times. A later analysis grouped co-occurring TCRs with DBSCAN, adding TCRdist sequence similarity when clustering within HLA-allele-positive subsets. Repertoires with fewer than 30,000 or more than 120,000 public chains, plus five repertoires with anomalous nucleotide sharing, were excluded from co-occurrence clustering. This immuneACCESS table, as held by TCRdb, lists in-frame sequences with V and J called but not all clones. Of the missing ones, under half trace to an unresolved V gene in checked studies; the others have no known cause. V, J and clone size were drawn from that table, and D and trimming were deduced from the DNA. The sample records fewer than 200,000 clones, about 90% of which are singletons. Clones ranked in the top ten supply about 0.24% of the sample.

V lost 2 bases and J lost 2 bases; the stretch between them is 10 bases long. CDR1 and CDR2 were assigned from the germline V gene (reference sequence) as SEHNR and FQNEAQ. Including cysteine and phenylalanine, the CDR3 has 15 amino acids. The read is trimmed to its CDR3 DNA, 45 bases read in frame from base 1. The cohort consisted of 600 to 750 healthy bone marrow donors. Cohort members were all nominally healthy when sampled, although unrecorded immune exposures were likely present. The donor tested CMV seronegative, placing the donor among the roughly 350 seronegative members of the cohort. Each donor provided a peripheral blood sample, and peripheral blood mononuclear cells were used for TCR beta sequencing. The Qiagen DNeasy Blood Extraction Kit was used to extract genomic DNA from the blood cell samples.

This clonotype originated in a girl less than two years old in good health and CMV-seronegative. The chain was built from TRBV7-9 and TRBJ2-1; the best D guess is TRBD2, with 5 bases matching. Sequenced material: PBMCs. The bases read TGTGCCAGCAGCTTAAGACGGGAACCCTACAATGAGCAGTTCTTC. The translation is CASSLRREPYNEQFF.